This T cell receptor beta chain is from a study of control samples from healthy donors and cancer patients. Libraries were prepared by immunoSEQ multiplex PCR; TCRdb keeps only in-frame clonotypes and omits some of them. In the table there are tens of thousands of clones, 95% to 97% of which are singletons. V was trimmed by 5 bases and J by 2 bases, leaving 12 bases between them. CDR1 and CDR2 (germline): SEHNR, FQNEAQ (reference sequence). CDR3 length: 15 residues. Material: blood. This clonotype was sampled from a woman aged 30 to 39 in good health. The chain couples TRBV7-9 to TRBJ2-2; D not resolved. CDR3 sequence: CASSLLLENTGELFF. The CDR3 DNA follows: TGTGCCAGCAGCCTCCTCCTAGAAAACACCGGGGAGCTGTTTTTT.